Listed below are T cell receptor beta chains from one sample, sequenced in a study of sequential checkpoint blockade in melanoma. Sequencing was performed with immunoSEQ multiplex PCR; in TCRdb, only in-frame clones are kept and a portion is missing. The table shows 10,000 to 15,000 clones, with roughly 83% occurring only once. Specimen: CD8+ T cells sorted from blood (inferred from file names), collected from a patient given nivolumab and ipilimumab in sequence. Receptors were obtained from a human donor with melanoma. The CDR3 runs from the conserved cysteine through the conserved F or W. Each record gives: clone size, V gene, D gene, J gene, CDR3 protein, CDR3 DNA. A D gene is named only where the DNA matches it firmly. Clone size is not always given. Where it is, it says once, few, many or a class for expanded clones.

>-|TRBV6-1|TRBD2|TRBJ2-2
CASRASGNTGELFF
TGTGCCAGCAGGGCTAGCGGTAACACCGGGGAGCTGTTTTTT
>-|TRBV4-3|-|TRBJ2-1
CASSQAGGRSYNEQFF
TGCGCCAGCAGCCAAGCTGGCGGCCGCTCCTACAATGAGCAGTTCTTC
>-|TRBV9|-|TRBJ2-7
CASSVALGSYEQYF
TGTGCCAGCAGCGTAGCACTCGGCTCCTACGAGCAGTACTTC
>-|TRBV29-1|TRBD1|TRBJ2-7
CSVESGTGSYEQYF
TGCAGCGTTGAATCCGGGACAGGGTCCTACGAGCAGTACTTC
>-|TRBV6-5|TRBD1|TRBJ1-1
CASSLGGTGEAFF
TGTGCCAGCAGTTTGGGGGGGACAGGTGAAGCTTTCTTT
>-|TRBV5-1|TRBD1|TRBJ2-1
CASSLAAGQGAHPFYNEQFF
TGCGCCAGCAGCTTGGCAGCAGGACAGGGGGCCCATCCTTTTTACAATGAGCAGTTCTTC
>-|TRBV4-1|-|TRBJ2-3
CASSQEGTESTDTQYF
TGCGCCAGCAGCCAAGAAGGCACGGAGAGCACAGATACGCAGTATTTT
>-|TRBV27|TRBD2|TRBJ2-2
CASSLSGGSIGELFF
TGTGCCAGCAGTTTAAGCGGGGGATCGATCGGGGAGCTGTTTTTT
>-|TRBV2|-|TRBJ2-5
CASSGDQETQYF
TGTGCCAGCAGCGGGGATCAAGAGACCCAGTACTTC
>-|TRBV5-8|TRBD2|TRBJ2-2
CASSLFPGGPGTGELFF
TGTGCCAGCAGCTTGTTTCCGGGGGGGCCGGGCACCGGGGAGCTGTTTTTT
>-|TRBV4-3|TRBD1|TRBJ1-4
CASSPWTGRSTNEKLFF
TGCGCCAGCAGCCCCTGGACAGGGCGATCAACTAATGAAAAACTGTTTTTT
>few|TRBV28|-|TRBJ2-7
CASSFSSYEQYF
TGTGCCAGCAGCTTTAGCTCCTACGAGCAGTACTTC
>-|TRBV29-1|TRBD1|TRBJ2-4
CSVETGQGNIQYF
TGCAGCGTTGAAACCGGACAGGGAAACATTCAGTACTTC
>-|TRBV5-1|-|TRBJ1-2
CASRGEGPLGYGYTF
TGCGCCAGCCGGGGGGAGGGACCCCTTGGTTATGGCTACACCTTC
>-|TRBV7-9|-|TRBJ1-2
CASSLDRVGYGYTF
TGTGCCAGCAGCTTAGACAGGGTAGGCTATGGCTACACCTTC
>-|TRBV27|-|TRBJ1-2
CASSEHSSPNYGYTF
TGTGCCAGCAGTGAACACAGTTCCCCCAACTATGGCTACACCTTC
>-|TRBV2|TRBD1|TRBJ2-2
CASGQGRAAGELFF
TGTGCCAGCGGACAGGGTCGGGCGGCCGGGGAGCTGTTTTTT
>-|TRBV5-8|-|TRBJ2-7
CASSLEILYEQYF
TGTGCCAGCAGCTTGGAAATTCTCTACGAGCAGTACTTC